Listed here is a single T cell receptor (beta chain). Antigen: not known. The data are from a study of T cell responses to AZD1222 COVID-19 vaccine. Study observations and caveats: Clonal diversity was possibly underestimated, and the donors were mostly white British, with more females. The number of AZD1222 recipients seropositive at baseline was only five to seven.

Libraries were prepared by immunoSEQ multiplex PCR; TCRdb keeps only in-frame clonotypes and omits some of them. The table lists more than 150,000 clones, around 90% of them singletons. The CDR3 extends over 13 amino acids. V was pared by 3 bases and J by 6 bases, with 9 bases between. Looked up from germline, CDR1 is MNHEY and CDR2 is SVGAGI. The sequence was obtained from an adult in good health. The chain couples TRBV6-5 to TRBJ2-1; D remains ambiguous. The sequencing here drew on peripheral blood, taken on day 0 of AZD1222 vaccination. This chain's CDR3 is CASSYGSRNEQFF. CDR3 DNA: TGTGCCAGCAGTTATGGCTCCCGCAATGAGCAGTTCTTC.